A single sample is the source of the 20 T cell receptor beta chains below, sequenced in a study of blood T cell repertoires in COVID-19. Clones were sequenced by immunoSEQ multiplex PCR, and TCRdb holds only the in-frame ones, with some missing. Of 200,000 to 300,000 clones listed, around nine tenths are singletons. Sequenced input: peripheral blood. Every receptor here comes from a woman aged 55-70 years with COVID-19, enrolled during active disease.

The rearrangement uses TRBV2 and TRBJ1-2; D is unclear. The CDR3 covers 13 residues. Per the germline V gene, CDR1 is SNHLY and CDR2 is FYNNEI. Trimming stripped 4 bases from V and 4 bases from J, with 10 bases between. CDR3 amino acids: CASSVERVYGYTF. CDR3 DNA: TGTGCCAGCAGTGTCGAACGCGTCTATGGCTACACCTTC.

This clone was counted a few times. The chain employs TRBV4-1 and TRBJ1-5; D is possibly TRBD1 (6 bases). CDR1 and CDR2 from the germline V gene are MGHRA and YSYEKL. Trimming took off 1 base at V and 0 bases at J, with 19 bases between the two ends. The CDR3 totals 19 residues. The CDR3: CASSQGDTGRTLSNQPQHF. As DNA, the CDR3 is TGCGCCAGCAGCCAAGGAGACACAGGGCGAACCCTTAGCAATCAGCCCCAGCATTTT.

This chain uses TRBV21-1 with TRBJ2-1; the D call TRBD2 from the table was never checked on the DNA. TRBV21-1 is a known pseudogene. The CDR3 loop spans 14 amino acids. The CDR3 DNA reads TGTGCCAGCACTCTAGCGGGAGTAGGGCATGAGCAGTTCTTC. Its protein is CASTLAGVGHEQFF.

V usage is TRBV6-5 and J usage is TRBJ2-7, with 9 bases matching TRBD1. Germline CDR1 and CDR2: MNHEY and SVGAGI. Losses at the gene ends were 2 bases for V and 6 bases for J; bases not matched to a gene: 5. The CDR3 has 14 amino acids. The CDR3 loop is CASSYDKDRGEQYF. In DNA, the CDR3 is TGTGCCAGCAGTTACGACAAGGACAGGGGCGAGCAGTACTTC.

The chain uses TRBV5-1 and TRBJ1-1; 7 nucleotides line up with TRBD1. The CDR3 has 13 residues. CDR1 and CDR2 from the germline V gene are SGHRS and YFSETQ. Trimming took 4 bases from V and 6 from J; bases not matched to a gene: 6. DNA of the CDR3: TGCGCCAGCAGCCCGGGACAGTCTCCTGAAGCTTTCTTT. Translation: CASSPGQSPEAFF. The variable domain in full, with the rest retrieved from reference TRBV5-1 and TRBJ1-1, is KAGVTQTPRYLIKTRGQQVTLSCSPISGHRSVSWYQQTPGQGLQFLFEYFSETQRNKGNFPGRFSGRQFSNSRSEMNVSTLELGDSALYLCASSPGQSPEAFFGQGTRLTVV.

V and J are TRBV24-1 and TRBJ2-4; TRBD1 aligns across 7 bases. V was pared by 5 bases and J by 3 bases, with 3 bases of the junction left unmatched. CDR3 length: 14 residues. CDR1 KGHDR and CDR2 SFDVKD come from the germline V gene. The CDR3 here is CATSGTGDKNIQYF. The CDR3 DNA reads TGTGCCACCAGTGGAACAGGGGACAAAAACATTCAGTACTTC.

Comments on this clone: Different DNA sequences within this sample yield the same CDR3. The chain combines TRBV4-3 with TRBJ2-2; TRBD2 matches 8 bases. With V trimmed by 4 bases and J by 4 bases, 5 bases remained unmatched. Per the germline V gene, CDR1 is LGHNA and CDR2 is YSLEER. The CDR3 sequence is 15 residues long. The chain's CDR3 is CASSLGLAVTGELFF. DNA of the CDR3: TGCGCCAGCAGCCTAGGACTAGCAGTCACCGGGGAGCTGTTTTTT.

The rearrangement links TRBV19 to TRBJ2-1; 16 nucleotides line up with TRBD2. The CDR3 spans 18 residues. The J segment lost 1 base and the V segment lost 7 bases, leaving 7 bases of the junction unmatched. The germline gives CDR1 LNHDA, CDR2 SQIVND (reference sequence). This CDR3 reads CASTPGLAGGPSYNEQFF. CDR3 DNA sequence: TGTGCCAGTACCCCGGGACTAGCGGGAGGGCCGTCCTACAATGAGCAGTTCTTC. The variable domain in full, completed from reference TRBV19 and TRBJ2-1, reads DGGITQSPKYLFRKEGQNVTLSCEQNLNHDAMYWYRQDPGQGLRLIYYSQIVNDFQKGDIAEGYSVSREKKESFPLTVTSAQKNPTAFYLCASTPGLAGGPSYNEQFFGPGTRLTVL.

The chain links TRBV5-1 to TRBJ2-1; 12 positions match TRBD2. V lost 0 bases to trimming and J lost 8 bases; unmatched junction nucleotides: 12. Per the germline V gene, CDR1 is SGHRS and CDR2 is YFSETQ. CDR3 length equals 18 residues. The CDR3 protein is CASSLAFLAGGRSDEQFF. The CDR3 region has the DNA TGCGCCAGCAGCTTGGCCTTTCTAGCGGGAGGGCGAAGCGATGAGCAGTTCTTC.

The chain combines TRBV5-6 with TRBJ1-1, with a possible D match to TRBD1 (6 bases). Germline V gene data show CDR1 as SGHDT and CDR2 as YYEEEE. Trimming shortened V by 0 bases and J by 1 base, and 22 bases separated the two germline ends. This CDR3 is 19 amino acids long. The DNA of the CDR3 is TGTGCCAGCAGCTTGGTCCCTACGAGGGGGACCTTCAGGAACACTGAAGCTTTCTTT. It codes for CASSLVPTRGTFRNTEAFF.

The chain has TRBV18 and TRBJ1-1; 9 positions match TRBD1. From germline, CDR1 is KGHSH and CDR2 LQKENI. V trimming: 5 bases; J trimming: 5 bases; junction bases outside the gene matches: 3. CDR3 length: 13 amino acids. In nucleotides, the CDR3 is TGTGCCAGCTCATTACAGGGGGCTACTGAAGCTTTCTTT. This sequence encodes CASSLQGATEAFF. Drawing the rest from reference TRBV18 and TRBJ1-1, the complete variable domain is NAGVMQNPRHLVRRRGQEARLRCSPMKGHSHVYWYRQLPEEGLKFMVYLQKENIIDESGMPKERFSAEFPKEGPSILRIQQVVRGDSAAYFCASSLQGATEAFFGQGTRLTVV.

This clone appeared a few times. The V call is TRBV3-1 (or the pseudogene TRBV3-2), the J call TRBJ1-5; D gene ambiguous. The V end was cut by 1 base, the J end by 3 bases, with 10 bases between. Germline V lookup: CDR1 LGHDT, CDR2 YNNKEL (reference sequence). The CDR3 consists of 15 residues. CDR3 sequence reads: CASSQGGGLNQPQHF. Written as DNA, the CDR3 is TGTGCCAGCAGCCAAGGGGGAGGGCTCAATCAGCCCCAGCATTTT.

The J gene is TRBJ2-1, the V gene TRBV9; 8 bases map to TRBD2. The CDR3 contains 15 residues. Germline CDR1 and CDR2: SGDLS and YYNGEE. The trim removed 0 bases at V and 2 bases at J, leaving 1 base unmatched. CDR3 bases: TGTGCCAGCAGCGTAGACGGGAGGGCCTACAATGAGCAGTTCTTC. This gives the protein CASSVDGRAYNEQFF.

The chain uses TRBV5-5 and TRBJ1-6; possible D gene TRBD1, 5 bases. Germline values: CDR1 SGHKS, CDR2 YYEKEE (reference sequence). Trimming pared 2 bases from V and 5 bases from J, leaving 11 bases between. The CDR3 has 15 amino acids. The CDR3: CASSFLTEDNSPLHF. DNA of the CDR3: TGTGCCAGCAGCTTCTTGACAGAAGATAATTCACCCCTCCACTTT.

This chain joins TRBV7-9 and TRBJ1-1, with D tentatively TRBD1 (6 bases). From germline, CDR1 is SEHNR and CDR2 FQNEAQ (reference sequence). CDR3 length: 14 residues. V was shortened by 5 bases and J by 4 bases, with 14 bases between the two germline ends. The CDR3 is CASSPGGGPTEAFF. CDR3 DNA: TGTGCCAGCAGCCCCGGGGGGGGCCCCACTGAAGCTTTCTTT.

This clone was picked up one time. The chain has TRBV9 and TRBJ2-7; TRBD2 matches at 7 bases. J gave up 3 bases and V 4 bases, and 25 bases lay outside the gene matches. Per germline, CDR1 SGDLS and CDR2 YYNGEE. CDR3 size: 20 residues. In nucleotides, the CDR3 is TGTGCCAGCAGCTCTTCCGCGGGTAGGCTAGCGGATTCCATGGGCTACGAGCAGTACTTC. Its protein product is CASSSSAGRLADSMGYEQYF.

This clone was seen a single time. The sample contains more than one DNA sequence encoding this CDR3. This chain joins TRBV6-5 and TRBJ1-1; no clear D gene. CDR1 is MNHEY and CDR2 is SVGAGI in the germline V gene. There are 10 residues in the CDR3. The ends were cut back, 8 bases at V and 1 base at J, with 2 bases in the middle. The CDR3: CASRNTEAFF. Here the CDR3 DNA reads TGTGCCAGCCGGAACACTGAAGCTTTCTTT.

The chain recombines TRBV3-1 (or the pseudogene TRBV3-2) with TRBJ2-7, with 7 bases lining up with TRBD1. The CDR3 spans 14 residues. The trim removed 6 bases at V and 2 bases at J, leaving 7 bases unmatched. Per germline, CDR1 LGHDT and CDR2 YNNKEL (reference sequence). CDR3 loop: CASSRRTGTYEQYF. DNA of the CDR3: TGTGCCAGCAGTCGAAGGACAGGCACCTACGAGCAGTACTTC.

This clone was observed a handful of times. J is TRBJ1-2 and V is TRBV28, with D possibly matching TRBD1 (5 bases). The CDR3 has 14 residues. V was trimmed by 5 bases and J by 4 bases, leaving 14 bases between them. Per germline, CDR1 MDHEN and CDR2 SYDVKM. The CDR3 DNA sequence: TGTGCCAGCAGTACCTTCAGGGAAGGCTATGGCTACACCTTC. It encodes CASSTFREGYGYTF.

This chain uses TRBV25-1 with TRBJ2-1; 9 bases align to TRBD2. The germline CDR1 and CDR2 sequences are MGHDK and SYGVNS. Unmatched junction bases numbered 9, after V lost 1 base and J lost 2 bases. The CDR3 loop spans 18 amino acids. The CDR3 reads CASSEWGAPSGTYNEQFF. As DNA, the CDR3 is TGTGCCAGCAGTGAATGGGGGGCTCCTAGCGGGACCTACAATGAGCAGTTCTTC.